This T cell receptor beta chain is from a study of OX40 agonist ivuxolimab in advanced cancers. For the study at large: Among those enrolled, mean age was around 55 years (range about 23 to 90) and approximately 80% were male.

Assay: immunoSEQ multiplex PCR; the TCRdb copy retains only in-frame clones and omits some. The sample includes roughly 34,000 clones, roughly 87% of them seen just once. V was trimmed by 5 bases and J by 7 bases, leaving 20 bases between them. Germline V lookup: CDR1 LGHNA, CDR2 YNFKEQ. This CDR3 comprises 16 residues. The material was CD4+ or CD8+ T cells sorted from blood, obtained in a trial of the OX40 agonist ivuxolimab. The rearrangement links TRBV4-2 to TRBJ1-4, with D possibly TRBD1 on 6 matching bases. The sequence was obtained from an adult with an advanced solid tumor such as melanoma, head and neck, liver or kidney cancer. The CDR3 nucleotides read TGTGCCAGCAGCGTCCGGGACACCAGAGGTGGTGAAAAACTGTTTTTT. It is translated as CASSVRDTRGGEKLFF.